Following are 9 T cell receptor beta chains from one sample sequenced in a study of shared clonotypes between healthy human individuals. Some clones are missing from TCRdb's copy, which holds only in-frame ones; the method was immunoSEQ multiplex PCR. The sample holds fewer than 3 million clones, approximately 90% seen once. Sequencing was done on a sample of naive CD4+ T cells from PBMCs. Subset denoted: CD45RA+ positively selected. The receptors derive from a man between 18 and 35 years old in good health. Some clones in this sample may be carry-over from other donors' samples.

This clone was found a few times. Other DNA sequences in this sample translate to the same CDR3. The rearrangement links TRBV5-1 to TRBJ2-7, with D tentatively TRBD1 (6 bases). Germline V gene lookup returns CDR1 SGHRS and CDR2 YFSETQ. CDR3 length equals 13 residues. V shed 0 bases and J shed 3 bases, with 7 bases lying between them. Written as DNA, the CDR3 is TGCGCCAGCAGCTTGGAACAGGGCTACGAGCAGTACTTC. Translation gives CASSLEQGYEQYF.

This clone was seen once. CDR3 protein: CAISESLGEQFF. The CDR3 DNA follows: TGTGCCATCAGTGAGTCTCTGGGTGAGCAGTTCTTC. This chain links TRBV10-3 with TRBJ2-1; no firm D call. The ends were cut back, 0 bases at V and 9 bases at J, with 6 bases in the middle. The CDR3 totals 12 residues. The germline V gene encodes CDR1 ENHRY and CDR2 SYGVKD.

The chain carries TRBV6-4 and TRBJ1-1; D is undetermined. This CDR3 is built from 15 residues. Germline CDR1 is MRHNA and CDR2 is SNTAGT. The V and J ends lost 7 bases and 3 bases respectively, with 18 bases between them. CDR3 bases: TGTGCCAGCAAGACCGATTCGGCTAGGGACACTGAAGCTTTCTTT. Protein sequence: CASKTDSARDTEAFF.

The CDR3 coding sequence is TGTGCCACCGTGACCCACCGGGGGAACACTGAAGCTTTCTTT. It encodes CATVTHRGNTEAFF. The rearrangement uses TRBV15 and TRBJ1-1, with unresolved D. The ends were cut back, 8 bases at V and 1 base at J, with 14 bases in the middle. This CDR3 region has 14 residues. Germline V gives CDR1 LNHNV, CDR2 YYDKDF (reference sequence).

This rearrangement joins TRBV6-1 to TRBJ2-7, with 10 bases identical to TRBD2. Losses at the gene ends were 2 bases for V and 6 bases for J; bases not matched to a gene: 10. This CDR3 spans 16 amino acids. The germline gives CDR1 MNHNS, CDR2 SASEGT. The CDR3 bases are TGTGCCAGCAGTGAACGGGGAGCGGGAGGGCCGCGCGAGCAGTACTTC. It encodes CASSERGAGGPREQYF.

This rearrangement joins TRBV28 to TRBJ1-1; tentatively, D is TRBD1 (5 bases). Trimming shortened V by 6 bases and J by 1 base, and 15 bases separated the two germline ends. The CDR3 consists of 15 residues. Germline loops: CDR1 MDHEN, CDR2 SYDVKM. CDR3: CASRPRDRRNTEAFF. The CDR3 DNA reads TGTGCCAGCAGGCCTCGAGACAGACGGAACACTGAAGCTTTCTTT. Drawing the rest from reference TRBV28 and TRBJ1-1, the complete variable domain is DVKVTQSSRYLVKRTGEKVFLECVQDMDHENMFWYRQDPGLGLRLIYFSYDVKMKEKGDIPEGYSVSREKKERFSLILESASTNQTSMYLCASRPRDRRNTEAFFGQGTRLTVV.

In this sample, this clone turned up a few times. This chain joins TRBV5-1 and TRBJ2-3, with D perhaps matching TRBD2 (5 bases). The CDR3 is 13 residues long. Trimming removed 3 bases from V and 5 bases from J, with 10 bases in between. CDR1 is SGHRS, CDR2 YFSETQ, per germline. In DNA, the CDR3 is TGCGCCAGCAGCTCCGACTATGGAGATACGCAGTATTTT. Its protein product is CASSSDYGDTQYF.

The J gene is TRBJ2-7, the V gene TRBV6-1; TRBD1 matches at 7 bases. The germline V gene encodes CDR1 MNHNS and CDR2 SASEGT. The CDR3 sequence is 15 residues long. The ends lost 3 bases at V and 0 bases at J; junction bases unmatched: 5. CDR3 bases: TGTGCCAGCAGTGAGACAGGGACGTACTCCTACGAGCAGTACTTC. Amino acids: CASSETGTYSYEQYF.

The chain links TRBV13 to TRBJ2-7; D might be TRBD1 or TRBD2, each matching 5 bases. The CDR3 sequence is 15 residues long. V was pared by 5 bases and J by 3 bases, with 17 bases between. CDR1 and CDR2 from the germline V gene are PRHDT and FYEKMQ (reference sequence). The CDR3 loop is CASSPTWGSDYEQYF. The DNA for the CDR3 is TGTGCCAGCAGCCCCACGTGGGGGTCTGACTACGAGCAGTACTTC. The entire variable domain, with the rest obtained from reference TRBV13 and TRBJ2-7, is as follows: AAGVIQSPRHLIKEKRETATLKCYPIPRHDTVYWYQQGPGQDPQFLISFYEKMQSDKGSIPDRFSAQQFSDYHSELNMSSLELGDSALYFCASSPTWGSDYEQYFGPGTRLTVT.